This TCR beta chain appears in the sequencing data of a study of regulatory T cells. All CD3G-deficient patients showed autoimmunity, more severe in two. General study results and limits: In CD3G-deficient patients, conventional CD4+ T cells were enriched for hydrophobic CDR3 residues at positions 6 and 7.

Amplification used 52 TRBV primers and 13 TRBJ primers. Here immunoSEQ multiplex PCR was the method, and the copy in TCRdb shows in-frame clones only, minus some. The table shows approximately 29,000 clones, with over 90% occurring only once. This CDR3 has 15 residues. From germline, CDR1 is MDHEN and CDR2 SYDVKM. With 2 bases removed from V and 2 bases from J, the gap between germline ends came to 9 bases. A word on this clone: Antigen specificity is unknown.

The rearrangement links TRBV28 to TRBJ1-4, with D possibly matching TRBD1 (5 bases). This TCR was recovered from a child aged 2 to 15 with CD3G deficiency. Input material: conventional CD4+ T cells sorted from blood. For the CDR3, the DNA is TGTGCCAGCAGTTTAAAGGGGCCGACTAATGAAAAACTGTTTTTT. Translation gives CASSLKGPTNEKLFF.